Each of the 18 T cell receptor beta chains below was sequenced from the same sample in a study of blood T cell repertoires in COVID-19. This table comes from immunoSEQ multiplex PCR, and its TCRdb copy is limited to in-frame clones, with some not included. The table includes some 200,000 clones, approximately 89% detected once. Sequenced input: peripheral blood. Receptor source: a man between 35 and 55 years old with active or convalescent COVID-19.

The CDR3 spells CASSYMTSGGADTQYF. For the CDR3, the DNA is TGTGCCAGCAGCTACATGACTAGCGGGGGTGCTGATACGCAGTATTTT. The rearrangement uses TRBV7-2 and TRBJ2-3, with 12 bases aligning to TRBD2. Trimming at V came to 4 bases and at J to 6 bases, leaving 8 bases not matched to a gene. Germline CDR1 reads SGHTA; CDR2 reads FQGNSA. This CDR3 has 16 residues.

The chain links TRBV4-2 to TRBJ2-1, with D possibly matching TRBD2 (6 bases). Germline CDR1 LGHNA, CDR2 YNFKEQ. V lost 1 base and J lost 4, with 14 bases in between. The CDR3 length is 16 residues. CDR3 sequence: CASSQGSAGLYNEQFF. The CDR3 nucleotides read TGTGCCAGCAGCCAAGGGTCCGCGGGACTTTACAATGAGCAGTTCTTC.

The V and J genes are TRBV2 and TRBJ1-2, with TRBD1 matching over 9 bases. The CDR3 extends over 13 amino acids. J gave up 8 bases and V 7 bases, and 8 bases lay outside the gene matches. Germline V gene lookup returns CDR1 SNHLY and CDR2 FYNNEI. The CDR3 DNA follows: TGTGCCAGCACCCCGGGGGACAGGGTCGGCTACACCTTC. As protein: CASTPGDRVGYTF.

This clone was seen a handful of times. The chain links TRBV5-1 to TRBJ2-2; 9 bases are a match to TRBD2. Per germline, CDR1 SGHRS and CDR2 YFSETQ. The CDR3 contains 15 residues. V lost 0 bases to trimming and J lost 6 bases; unmatched junction nucleotides: 3. The CDR3 nucleotides are TGCGCCAGCAGCTTGGACCCTAGCGGGGCCGGGGAGCTGTTTTTT. Protein sequence: CASSLDPSGAGELFF.

This clone was counted only a few times. The chain combines TRBV27 with TRBJ2-3; 9 nucleotides match TRBD1. Germline V gene sequence: CDR1 MNHEY, CDR2 SMNVEV (reference sequence). The CDR3 loop spans 16 amino acids. The V gene end was trimmed by 6 bases and the J gene end by 4 bases; junction bases not matched to a gene: 11. CDR3 sequence reads: CASRGQGRGVADTQYF. In DNA form, the CDR3 reads TGTGCCAGCAGGGGACAGGGTCGAGGTGTCGCAGATACGCAGTATTTT.

The chain uses TRBV7-9 and TRBJ2-7; 11 bases match TRBD2. J lost 3 bases, V lost 7 bases, and 8 bases had no gene match. The CDR3 length is 15 residues. Germline loops: CDR1 SEHNR, CDR2 FQNEAQ (reference sequence). CDR3 protein: CASTFSGGDFYEQYF. In DNA, the CDR3 is TGTGCCAGCACCTTTAGCGGGGGGGATTTCTACGAGCAGTACTTC.

The chain uses TRBV27 and TRBJ1-2; D possibly corresponds to TRBD1 (6 bases). The CDR3 runs 15 residues. From germline, CDR1 is MNHEY and CDR2 SMNVEV (reference sequence). V lost 5 bases, J lost 2 bases, and 15 bases lay in between. CDR3: CASSPLAGVNYGYTF. CDR3 nucleotide sequence: TGTGCCAGCAGTCCCCTAGCAGGGGTAAACTATGGCTACACCTTC.

The chain links TRBV11-2 to TRBJ2-4; D ambiguous. Trimming shortened V by 5 bases and J by 5 bases, and 13 bases separated the two germline ends. Per the germline V gene, CDR1 is SGHAT and CDR2 is FQNNGV. This CDR3 region has 14 residues. The CDR3 coding sequence is TGTGCCAGCAGCACATGGTCCCGTGAAAACATTCAGTACTTC. The encoded protein is CASSTWSRENIQYF.

This chain links TRBV3-1 (or the pseudogene TRBV3-2) with TRBJ2-1; 8 positions match TRBD2. The J segment lost 6 bases and the V segment lost 4 bases, leaving 5 bases of the junction unmatched. CDR3 length: 14 residues. Germline V gene lookup returns CDR1 LGHDT and CDR2 YNNKEL (reference sequence). CDR3 sequence (DNA): TGTGCCAGCAGCCCCGGGACTAGATCCAATGAGCAGTTCTTC. Protein product: CASSPGTRSNEQFF.

The chain is built from TRBV2 and TRBJ2-1; possibly TRBD1 for D (5 bases). The V and J ends lost 5 bases and 1 base respectively, with 12 bases between them. The CDR3 is 15 residues long. CDR1 and CDR2 from the germline V gene are SNHLY and FYNNEI. CDR3 DNA: TGTGCCAGCAGTAAACGACAGAAATCCTACAATGAGCAGTTCTTC. It yields the protein CASSKRQKSYNEQFF.

The V gene is TRBV12-3 or TRBV12-4, the J gene TRBJ1-1; TRBD1 matches at 7 bases. This CDR3 spans 12 amino acids. Trimming cost V 3 bases and J 8 bases; bases outside gene matches: 3. The DNA of the CDR3 is TGTGCCAGCAGTTTCGCGGACAGGGAAGCTTTCTTT. As protein: CASSFADREAFF.

The chain joins TRBV5-4 to TRBJ1-2; D may be TRBD1 (5 bases). CDR3 length: 15 amino acids. The ends were cut back, 4 bases at V and 6 bases at J, with 19 bases in the middle. Germline V gives CDR1 SGHNT, CDR2 YYREEE (reference sequence). The CDR3 sequence is CASSLGHPGIDGYTF. CDR3 sequence (DNA): TGTGCCAGCAGCCTCGGACACCCTGGAATAGATGGCTACACCTTC.

Written as DNA, the CDR3 is TGTGCCAGTAGTACAAACAGGGGGCGCGGGTATGGCTACACCTTC. This sequence encodes CASSTNRGRGYGYTF. This chain links TRBV19 with TRBJ1-2; 9 bases are shared with TRBD1. Germline loops: CDR1 LNHDA, CDR2 SQIVND (reference sequence). V lost 4 bases to trimming and J lost 5 bases; unmatched junction nucleotides: 8. The CDR3 is 15 residues long. The full variable domain, with the rest looked up from reference TRBV19 and TRBJ1-2, is DGGITQSPKYLFRKEGQNVTLSCEQNLNHDAMYWYRQDPGQGLRLIYYSQIVNDFQKGDIAEGYSVSREKKESFPLTVTSAQKNPTAFYLCASSTNRGRGYGYTFGSGTRLTVV.

This chain joins TRBV7-8 and TRBJ1-3; TRBD1 is a possible D gene (6 bases). Trimming pared 4 bases from V and 4 bases from J, leaving 14 bases between. CDR1 is SGHVS, CDR2 FQNEAQ, per germline. CDR3 length: 15 residues. This CDR3 reads CASSSEGGLGNTIYF. The CDR3 DNA sequence: TGTGCCAGCAGCTCGGAGGGGGGGCTGGGAAACACCATATATTTT.

This clone was seen more than once but under ten times. The chain recombines TRBV6-2 or TRBV6-3 with TRBJ1-5, with TRBD1 matching 9 bases. Germline CDR1 reads MNHEY; CDR2 reads SVGEGT. This CDR3 has 18 amino acids. J lost 8 bases, V lost 2 bases, and 16 bases had no gene match. The CDR3 DNA follows: TGTGCCAGCAGTTACCCTCCTTTGGACAGGGGACCTCAGGAGCCCCAGCATTTT. Translation gives CASSYPPLDRGPQEPQHF.

V gene TRBV10-3 combines with J gene TRBJ1-1, with TRBD1 matching 11 bases. Losses at the gene ends were 2 bases for V and 3 bases for J; bases not matched to a gene: 5. CDR1 and CDR2 (germline): ENHRY, SYGVKD. This CDR3 contains 16 residues. The CDR3 here is CAISEGQGAADTEAFF. Written as DNA, the CDR3 is TGTGCCATCAGTGAGGGACAGGGGGCCGCGGACACTGAAGCTTTCTTT.

CDR3 residues: CATSEAGTGDEDTQYF. The CDR3 DNA sequence: TGTGCCACCAGTGAAGCCGGGACAGGGGATGAGGATACGCAGTATTTT. The chain has TRBV24-1 and TRBJ2-3, with 10 bases fitting TRBD1. The CDR3 has 16 residues. J gave up 6 bases and V 4 bases, and 9 bases lay outside the gene matches. The germline gives CDR1 KGHDR, CDR2 SFDVKD.

The V call is TRBV5-1, the J call TRBJ1-2; D may be TRBD1 (5 bases). The germline V gene has CDR1 SGHRS and CDR2 YFSETQ. The CDR3 totals 16 residues. The V end lost 5 bases, the J end lost 2 bases, and 19 bases lay between the germline ends. The CDR3 region is CASSSASRDRNYGYTF. The CDR3 DNA is TGCGCCAGCAGTTCCGCGAGCAGGGATCGGAACTATGGCTACACCTTC.